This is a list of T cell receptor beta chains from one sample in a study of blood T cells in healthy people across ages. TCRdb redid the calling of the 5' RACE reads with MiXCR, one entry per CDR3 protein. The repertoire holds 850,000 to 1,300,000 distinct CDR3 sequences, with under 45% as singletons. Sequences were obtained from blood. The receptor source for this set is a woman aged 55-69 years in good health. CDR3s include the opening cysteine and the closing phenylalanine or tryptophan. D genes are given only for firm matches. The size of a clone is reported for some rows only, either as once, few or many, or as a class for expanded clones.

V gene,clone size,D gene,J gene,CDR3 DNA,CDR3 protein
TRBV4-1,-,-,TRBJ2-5,TGCGCCAGCAGCCTAAGTACAGGGCATGGAGGGGGGACCCAGTACTTC,CASSLSTGHGGGTQYF
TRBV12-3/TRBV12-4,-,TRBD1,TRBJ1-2,TGTGCCAGCAACCCGGACAGGAGTCACGGCTACACCTTC,CASNPDRSHGYTF
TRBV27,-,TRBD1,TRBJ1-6,TGTGCCAGCAGTCCACGGACAGGCCGCGGGTCACCCCTCCACTTT,CASSPRTGRGSPLHF
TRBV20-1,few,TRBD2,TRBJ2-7,TGCAGTGCTAGAGATTTTTTCAGCGGGAGAGGTTCCTACGAGCAGTACTTC,CSARDFFSGRGSYEQYF
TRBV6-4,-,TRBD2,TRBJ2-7,TGTGCCAGCAGTGACTTGCGGGAGGTCCTGTACGAGCAGTACTTC,CASSDLREVLYEQYF
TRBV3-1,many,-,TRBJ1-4,TGTGCCAGCAGCCAAGGTCATGAAAAACTGTTTTTT,CASSQGHEKLFF
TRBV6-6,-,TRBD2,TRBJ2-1,TGTGCCAGCAGTTACCCGACTAGCGGTTACAATGAGCAGTTCTTC,CASSYPTSGYNEQFF
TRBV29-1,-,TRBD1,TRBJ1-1,TGCACCGGGACAGAGAACACTGAAGCTTTCTTT,CTGTENTEAFF
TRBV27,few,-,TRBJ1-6,TGTGCCAGCAGTTTAAAGCCGGTAGGGCCTCATTCACCCCTCCACTTT,CASSLKPVGPHSPLHF
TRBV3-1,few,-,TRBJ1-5,TGTGCCAGCAGCCAACCCGGACCGGGTCAGCCCCAGCATTTT,CASSQPGPGQPQHF
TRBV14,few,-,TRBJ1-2,TGTGCCAGCAGCCAATACCCCAACTATGGCTACACCTTC,CASSQYPNYGYTF
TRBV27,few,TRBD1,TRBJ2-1,TGTGCCAGCAGTTTATCGCGGGACAGGCACTATGAGCAGTTCTTC,CASSLSRDRHYEQFF
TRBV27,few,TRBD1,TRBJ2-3,TGTGCCAGCAGCGCACCCTCACACAGGGGGCGCGCAGATACGCAGTATTTT,CASSAPSHRGRADTQYF
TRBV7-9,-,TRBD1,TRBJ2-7,TGTGCCAGCAGTTATACAGGGGCTACCACCTACGAGCAGTACTTC,CASSYTGATTYEQYF
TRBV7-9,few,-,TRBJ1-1,TGTGCCAGCAGCTTTACAGGGTCTAGCACTGAAGCTTTCTTT,CASSFTGSSTEAFF
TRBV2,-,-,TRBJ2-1,TGTGCCAGCAGTCCGCCTCAGTTCTTC,CASSPPQFF
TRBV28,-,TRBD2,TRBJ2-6,TGTGCCAGCATGCGGGAGCCCTCTGGGGCCAACGTCCTGACTTTC,CASMREPSGANVLTF
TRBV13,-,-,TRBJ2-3,TGTGCCAGCAGCTTCAACAGGGAGATCACAGATACGCAGTATTTT,CASSFNREITDTQYF